A selection of T cell receptor beta chains follows, all from one sample in a study of blood T cell repertoires in COVID-19. Libraries were prepared by immunoSEQ multiplex PCR; TCRdb keeps only in-frame clonotypes and omits some of them. The data show approximately 270,000 clones, 75% to 90% seen once. Sequencing was carried out using peripheral blood. The receptors stem from a man younger than 40 with acute or convalescent COVID-19. CDR3s include the opening cysteine and the closing phenylalanine or tryptophan. The order of the fields is D gene, V gene, clone size, J gene, CDR3 DNA, CDR3 protein. A D gene is named only where the DNA matches it firmly. The size field is filled for only some rows; it gives once, few, many or a size class.

>TRBD2|TRBV30|.|TRBJ2-1
TGTGCCTGGAGGACTAGCGGGGGAGCGTTGGAGCAGTTCTTC
CAWRTSGGALEQFF
>.|TRBV13|.|TRBJ1-4
TGTGCCAGCAGCCCCCTAGGGGGATGGGGAAAACTGTTTTTT
CASSPLGGWGKLFF
>TRBD1|TRBV5-1|.|TRBJ1-2
TGCGCCAGCAGCCCAAACAGGGGATCCTATGGCTACACCTTC
CASSPNRGSYGYTF
>.|TRBV30|.|TRBJ1-3
TGTGCCTGGCAGGCTAACTCTGGAAACACCATATATTTT
CAWQANSGNTIYF
>TRBD2|TRBV7-6|once|TRBJ2-2
TGTGCCAGCAGCTTAGTGGGAGGGGAACCCGCCGGGGAGCTGTTTTTT
CASSLVGGEPAGELFF
>.|TRBV11-1|.|TRBJ1-2
TGTGCCAGCAGCTTAGCCGGGGGAGGCTACACCTTC
CASSLAGGGYTF
>.|TRBV2|.|TRBJ2-5
TGTGCCAGCACAACACAAGAGACCCAGTACTTC
CASTTQETQYF
>.|TRBV29-1|.|TRBJ2-4
TGCAGCGTTACCTTGGACAGCAACATTCAGTACTTC
CSVTLDSNIQYF
>TRBD1|TRBV3-1/TRBV3-2|once|TRBJ2-5
TGTGCCAGCAGCCTCGGGACAGGGCGAGAGACCCAGTACTTC
CASSLGTGRETQYF
>.|TRBV7-9|.|TRBJ1-4
TGTGCCAGCAGCTTGCTATCGGGTGAAAAACTGTTTTTT
CASSLLSGEKLFF
>.|TRBV6-5|.|TRBJ1-2
TGTGCCAGCACATACACAGGGCAGCCTGGCTACACCTTC
CASTYTGQPGYTF
>TRBD1|TRBV2|.|TRBJ1-2
TGTGCCAGCAGCCGGGACAGCACCTATGGCTACACCTTC
CASSRDSTYGYTF
>TRBD1|TRBV29-1|.|TRBJ1-6
TGCAGCGTTGCAGACAGGGGAGCTTCACCCCTCCACTTT
CSVADRGASPLHF
>TRBD2|TRBV9|.|TRBJ2-1
TGTGCCAGCAGCGCGACTAGCGGGGGGCAAGTCAATGAGCAGTTCTTC
CASSATSGGQVNEQFF
>.|TRBV30|.|TRBJ1-1
TGTGCCTGGAGTGGAGCGGTGAACACTGAAGCTTTCTTT
CAWSGAVNTEAFF
>.|TRBV4-1|.|TRBJ1-6
TGCGCCAGCAGCTTTGGAGACTTCCGAAACTCACCCCTCCACTTT
CASSFGDFRNSPLHF
>TRBD1|TRBV28|.|TRBJ1-5
TGTGCCAGCAGTTTTTACGGACAGGGGATTAGCAATCAGCCCCAGCATTTT
CASSFYGQGISNQPQHF
>.|TRBV28|.|TRBJ2-7
TGTGCCAGCGGCCCCTTCTACGAGCAGTACTTC
CASGPFYEQYF
>TRBD2|TRBV3-1/TRBV3-2|.|TRBJ2-5
TGTGCCAGCAGCCAAGAGGCGGGGGGGTACCAAGAGACCCAGTACTTC
CASSQEAGGYQETQYF
>.|TRBV6-5|.|TRBJ1-1
TGTGCCAGCAGTTCGACCAGGGGCAGCACTGAAGCTTTCTTT
CASSSTRGSTEAFF
>.|TRBV7-8|.|TRBJ2-2
TGTGCCAGCAGCTTAGAGGCTAGCGTGAACACCGGGGAGCTGTTTTTT
CASSLEASVNTGELFF
>.|TRBV28|.|TRBJ2-2
TGTGCCACCTCCAAGCGGACCACCGGGGAGCTGTTTTTT
CATSKRTTGELFF
>TRBD2|TRBV14|.|TRBJ2-1
TGTGCCAGCAGCCACCTCGCGGGGGTTCGCAGCTCCTACAATGAGCAGTTCTTC
CASSHLAGVRSSYNEQFF
>.|TRBV7-9|.|TRBJ1-2
TGTGCCAGCAGCCCAGGGGCCCTAGATGGCTACACCTTC
CASSPGALDGYTF
>.|TRBV12-3/TRBV12-4|.|TRBJ1-5
TGTGCCAGCAGTTTGTCTCGGGATCAGCCCCAGCATTTT
CASSLSRDQPQHF
>.|TRBV3-1/TRBV3-2|.|TRBJ1-1
TGTGCCAGCAGCCCCCTTGGGAGCGGGACTGAAGCTTTCTTT
CASSPLGSGTEAFF
>TRBD1|TRBV5-1|.|TRBJ1-2
TGCGCCAGCAGCCCTAGGGGGCCTGGCTATGGCTACACCTTC
CASSPRGPGYGYTF
>TRBD1|TRBV30|.|TRBJ1-1
TGTGCCTGGAGTGTAGAACAGGGGTTGGGGAACACTGAAGCTTTCTTT
CAWSVEQGLGNTEAFF
>TRBD1|TRBV6-5|few|TRBJ1-1
TGTGCCAGCTCGGACAGGGAGGTGCGCACTGAAGCTTTCTTT
CASSDREVRTEAFF
>TRBD2|TRBV7-8|.|TRBJ2-2
TGTGCCAGCAGCCGAGCGGGAGGTGTAGTTCACGGGGAGCTGTTTTTT
CASSRAGGVVHGELFF
>.|TRBV27|.|TRBJ1-6
TGTGCCAGCAGTTTATCCCGCGGCCATAATTCACCCCTCCACTTT
CASSLSRGHNSPLHF
>.|TRBV6-5|.|TRBJ1-2
TGTGCCAGCAGACCCTCGGGGGAGGGAGATGGCTACACCTTC
CASRPSGEGDGYTF
>TRBD1|TRBV15|.|TRBJ1-4
TGTGCCACCAGCAGATTGCCCCCGGGACAGCTTGAAAAACTGTTTTTT
CATSRLPPGQLEKLFF
>.|TRBV28|few|TRBJ1-5
TGTGCCACCGAGCCTTTCTACAGGGTAGGTAGCAATCAGCCCCAGCATTTT
CATEPFYRVGSNQPQHF
>TRBD2|TRBV18|.|TRBJ2-7
TGTGCCAGCTCAACGACTACTAGCGGGGGGCACGAGCAGTACTTC
CASSTTTSGGHEQYF
>TRBD1|TRBV7-9|.|TRBJ2-3
TGTGCCAGCAGCTTGGGACAGGGGCCAGATACGCAGTATTTT
CASSLGQGPDTQYF
>TRBD2|TRBV30|once|TRBJ2-7
TGTGCCTGGAGTCCGCGGGGGGCCTACGAGCAGTACTTC
CAWSPRGAYEQYF
>.|TRBV19|once|TRBJ2-1
TGTGCCAGTAGTATAGGTATGACCGGGTTGTACAATGAGCAGTTCTTC
CASSIGMTGLYNEQFF
>TRBD1|TRBV7-2|.|TRBJ2-7
TGTGCCAGCAACGCCGGGACAGGCCCCTACGAGCAGTACTTC
CASNAGTGPYEQYF
>.|TRBV12-5|.|TRBJ1-2
TGTGCTAGTGGTCAAGACAGGAGGTCTGGCTACACCTTC
CASGQDRRSGYTF
>TRBD1|TRBV7-8|.|TRBJ1-5
TGTGCCAGCAGCCCCCGGGACAGGGGTTGGGTTGGAAATCAGCCCCAGCATTTT
CASSPRDRGWVGNQPQHF
>TRBD1|TRBV28|.|TRBJ2-2
TGTGCCAGCAGCCCACGGACAGGGTGGGTATGGGGGGAGCTGTTTTTT
CASSPRTGWVWGELFF
>TRBD2|TRBV18|.|TRBJ2-2
TGTGCCAGCTCACCACCGGGACTAGCGGGAGGGAACACCGGGGAGCTGTTTTTT
CASSPPGLAGGNTGELFF
>.|TRBV4-1|.|TRBJ1-5
TGCGCCAGCAGCCAAGATCAGGGCGCAGGGGATCAGCCCCAGCATTTT
CASSQDQGAGDQPQHF
>TRBD1|TRBV9|.|TRBJ1-1
TGTGCCAGCAGCCCCGGAGATGACAGGGCCACTGAAGCTTTCTTT
CASSPGDDRATEAFF
>.|TRBV30|.|TRBJ2-2
TGTGCCTTCCAAAGGGGGACACTCAACACCGGGGAGCTGTTTTTT
CAFQRGTLNTGELFF
>.|TRBV18|.|TRBJ2-2
TGTGCCAGCTCACCAATAGAAAACACCGGGGAGCTGTTTTTT
CASSPIENTGELFF